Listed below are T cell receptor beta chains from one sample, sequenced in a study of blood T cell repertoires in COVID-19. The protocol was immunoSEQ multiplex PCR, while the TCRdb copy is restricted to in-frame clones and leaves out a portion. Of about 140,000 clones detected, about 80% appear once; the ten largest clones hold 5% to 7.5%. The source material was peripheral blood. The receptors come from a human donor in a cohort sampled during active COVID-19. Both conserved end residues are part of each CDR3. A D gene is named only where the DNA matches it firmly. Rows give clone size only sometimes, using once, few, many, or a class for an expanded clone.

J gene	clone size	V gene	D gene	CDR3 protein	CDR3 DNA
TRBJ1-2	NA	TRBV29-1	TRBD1	CSVDRGTDGYTF	TGCAGCGTCGATAGGGGGACAGATGGCTACACCTTC
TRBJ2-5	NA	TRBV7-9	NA	CASSLNKETQYF	TGTGCCAGCAGCCTTAACAAAGAGACCCAGTACTTC
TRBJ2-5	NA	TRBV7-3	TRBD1	CASSQGVGETQYF	TGTGCCAGCAGCCAGGGGGTGGGTGAGACCCAGTACTTC
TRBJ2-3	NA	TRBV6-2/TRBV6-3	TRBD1	CASSYGTGVDYTDTQYF	TGTGCCAGCAGTTACGGGACAGGGGTTGATTACACAGATACGCAGTATTTT
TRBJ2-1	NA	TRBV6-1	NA	CASSEAGQYYNEQFF	TGTGCCAGCAGTGAAGCCGGACAGTACTACAATGAGCAGTTCTTC
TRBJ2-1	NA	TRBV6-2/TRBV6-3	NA	CASSPSPSGYNEQFF	TGTGCCAGCAGCCCTAGCCCTTCCGGCTACAATGAGCAGTTCTTC
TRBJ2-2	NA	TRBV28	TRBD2	CASSPRGRATGELFF	TGTGCCAGCAGTCCCAGAGGGAGGGCCACCGGGGAGCTGTTTTTT
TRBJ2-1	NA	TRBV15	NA	CATSRDGGNNEQFF	TGTGCCACCAGCAGAGATGGGGGGAACAATGAGCAGTTCTTC
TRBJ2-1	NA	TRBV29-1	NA	CSVAQSYNEQFF	TGCAGCGTTGCCCAATCCTACAATGAGCAGTTCTTC
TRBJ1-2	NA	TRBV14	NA	CASSLRQGTHGGYTF	TGTGCCAGCAGCCTGAGGCAGGGTACTCATGGTGGCTACACCTTC
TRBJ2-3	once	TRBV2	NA	CASSGGGGLGTQYF	TGTGCCAGCAGTGGGGGTGGGGGACTGGGTACGCAGTATTTT
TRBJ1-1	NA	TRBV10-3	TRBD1	CAIRSGQGDTEAFF	TGTGCCATCAGATCCGGACAGGGGGACACTGAAGCTTTCTTT
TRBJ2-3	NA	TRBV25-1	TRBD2	CASSERLAGTDTQYF	TGTGCCAGCAGTGAGCGACTAGCGGGTACAGATACGCAGTATTTT
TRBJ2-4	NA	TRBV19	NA	CASSIQRAKNIQYF	TGTGCCAGTAGTATACAGCGAGCCAAAAACATTCAGTACTTC
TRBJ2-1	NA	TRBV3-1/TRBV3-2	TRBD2	CASSHLGSGGNNEQFF	TGTGCCAGCAGCCATTTGGGGAGCGGGGGGAACAATGAGCAGTTCTTC
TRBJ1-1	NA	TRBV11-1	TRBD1	CASSLVLPGQEAFF	TGTGCCAGCAGCTTAGTACTGCCGGGACAGGAAGCTTTCTTT
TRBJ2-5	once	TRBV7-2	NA	CASSLVQGETQYF	TGTGCCAGCAGCTTAGTGCAGGGAGAGACCCAGTACTTC
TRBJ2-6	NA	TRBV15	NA	CASGVGGSGANVLTF	TGTGCCTCTGGGGTCGGGGGCTCTGGGGCCAACGTCCTGACTTTC
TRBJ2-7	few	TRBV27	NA	CASSFTYEQYF	TGTGCCAGCAGTTTCACCTACGAGCAGTACTTC
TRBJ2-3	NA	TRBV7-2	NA	CASSSGQTFSSTDTQYF	TGTGCCAGCAGCTCGGGACAAACTTTTTCTAGCACAGATACGCAGTATTTT
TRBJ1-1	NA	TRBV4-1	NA	CASSHPREVGGAFF	TGCGCCAGCAGCCACCCCAGGGAGGTTGGGGGAGCTTTCTTT
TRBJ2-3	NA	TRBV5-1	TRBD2	CASSSASGGPITDTQYF	TGCGCCAGCAGCTCCGCTAGCGGGGGGCCCATCACAGATACGCAGTATTTT
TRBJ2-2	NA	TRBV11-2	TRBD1	CASSRDRTNTGELFF	TGTGCCAGCAGTCGGGACAGAACGAACACCGGGGAGCTGTTTTTT
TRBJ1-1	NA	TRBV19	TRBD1	CASSIDPADRGAFF	TGTGCCAGTAGTATAGATCCCGCGGACAGGGGAGCTTTCTTT
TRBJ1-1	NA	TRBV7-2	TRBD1	CASSPRQGNTEAFF	TGTGCCAGCAGCCCAAGACAGGGGAACACTGAAGCTTTCTTT
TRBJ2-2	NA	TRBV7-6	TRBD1	CASSPPRTGANTGELFF	TGTGCCAGCAGCCCTCCCCGGACAGGCGCGAACACCGGGGAGCTGTTTTTT
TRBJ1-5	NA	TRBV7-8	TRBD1	CASSRQGSQPQHF	TGTGCCAGCAGCCGACAGGGCAGTCAGCCCCAGCATTTT
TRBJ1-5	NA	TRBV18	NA	CASSPDVREYNQPQHF	TGTGCCAGCTCACCAGACGTCAGGGAATACAATCAGCCCCAGCATTTT
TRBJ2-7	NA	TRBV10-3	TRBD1	CAISPNTGTGGYEQYF	TGTGCCATCAGCCCCAATACCGGGACAGGGGGCTACGAGCAGTACTTC